This T cell receptor beta chain emerged from a study of CD8+CD57+ T cells in acquired aplastic anemia. About the study: DNA from sorted CD4+ and CD8+ cells averaged roughly 3.2 ug. Whole-study results and caveats: Patient and control CD8+ Simpson's diversity was not significantly different. Found in both controls and patients were about 30 CD8+ CDR3 sequences.

The study profiled TCR beta VDJ and CDR3 using genomic DNA as template. TCRdb used MiXCR to reprocess the reads, holding one entry per CDR3 protein. The table records hundreds of thousands of distinct CDR3 sequences, roughly three fifths of them present only once. This CDR3 contains 13 residues. Germline CDR1 MRHNA, CDR2 SNTAGT. Trimming left V 7 bases short and J 4 bases short, with 11 bases between. For this clonotype: Its target is unknown.

The clonotype comes from a human donor with severe aplastic anemia or a healthy control (not recorded which). The chain links TRBV6-4 to TRBJ2-1; D is possibly TRBD1 or TRBD2 (6 bases each). Sequences were obtained from sorted CD4+, CD8+, or CD8+CD57+ T cells (not recorded which) from PBMCs. The CDR3 region has the DNA TGTGCCAGCAAGGGGGGATCATACAATGAGCAGTTCTTC. Translating gives CASKGGSYNEQFF.